Included here is one T cell receptor (beta chain) sequence, with context. This entry comes from a study of blood T cell repertoires in COVID-19. Profiling relied on immunoSEQ multiplex PCR, and the TCRdb table lists in-frame clones only, not all of them. The sample includes some 270,000 clones, approximately 86% of them seen just once. The CDR3 is made up of 12 amino acids. V lost 6 bases and J lost 10; bases outside the gene matches: 3. This chain links TRBV12-3 or TRBV12-4 with TRBJ2-1; 10 bases are a match to TRBD1. Material for sequencing was peripheral blood. The clonotype was recovered from a woman aged 55-69 years who had recovered from COVID-19. CDR3 sequence: CASRTGQGEQFF. The CDR3 DNA reads TGTGCCAGCAGGACGGGACAGGGGGAGCAGTTCTTC.